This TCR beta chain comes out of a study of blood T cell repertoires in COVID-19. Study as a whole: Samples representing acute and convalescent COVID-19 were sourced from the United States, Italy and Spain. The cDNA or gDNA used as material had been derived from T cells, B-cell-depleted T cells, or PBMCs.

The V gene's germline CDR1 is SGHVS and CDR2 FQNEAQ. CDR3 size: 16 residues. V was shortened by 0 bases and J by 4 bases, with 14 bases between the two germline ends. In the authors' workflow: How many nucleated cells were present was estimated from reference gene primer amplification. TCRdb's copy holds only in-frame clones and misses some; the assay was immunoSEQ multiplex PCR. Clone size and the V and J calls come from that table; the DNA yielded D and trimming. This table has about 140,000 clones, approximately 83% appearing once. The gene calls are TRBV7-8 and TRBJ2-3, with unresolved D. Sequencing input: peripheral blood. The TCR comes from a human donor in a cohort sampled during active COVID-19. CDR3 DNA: TGTGCCAGCAGCTTAGCCCCCGTCTTAGGAGCAGATACGCAGTATTTT. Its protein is CASSLAPVLGADTQYF.